Following are 13 T cell receptor beta chains from one sample sequenced in a study of siplizumab effects on memory and regulatory T cells. Libraries were prepared by immunoSEQ multiplex PCR; TCRdb keeps only in-frame clonotypes and omits some of them. This sample has approximately 60,000 clones, with roughly 85% found just once. Sequenced input: memory CD4+ T cells sorted from blood. Source of these receptors: a human donor in good health.

This chain uses TRBV4-2 with TRBJ2-3; 10 bases are a match to TRBD2. V lost 1 base and J lost 2; bases outside the gene matches: 3. Germline CDR1 is LGHNA and CDR2 is YNFKEQ. CDR3 length equals 16 residues. CDR3: CASSQGTSGITDTQYF. The CDR3 DNA sequence: TGTGCCAGCAGCCAAGGGACTAGCGGTATCACAGATACGCAGTATTTT.

CDR3 region: CASSRQGTGANVLTF. In DNA form, the CDR3 reads TGTGCCAGCAGCAGACAGGGGACTGGGGCCAACGTCCTGACTTTC. The chain recombines TRBV7-9 with TRBJ2-6, with 8 bases matching TRBD1. The CDR3 runs 15 residues. The junction had 2 bases not matched to a gene; V was cut back by 5 bases and J by 2 bases. Germline V gene sequence: CDR1 SEHNR, CDR2 FQNEAQ (reference sequence).

This sequence joins TRBV30 and TRBJ1-3, with 8 positions matching TRBD1. Germline V gene data show CDR1 as GTSNPN and CDR2 as SVGIG (reference sequence). V was pared by 1 base and J by 2 bases, with 1 base of the junction left unmatched. This CDR3 comprises 14 residues. CDR3 sequence reads: CAWSGTGTGNTIYF. The CDR3 nucleotides read TGTGCCTGGAGTGGGACAGGGACTGGAAACACCATATATTTT.

This chain connects TRBV6-5 to TRBJ1-6; tentative D call: TRBD1 (5 bases). Germline CDR1 is MNHEY and CDR2 is SVGAGI. Trimming shortened V by 0 bases and J by 11 bases, and 14 bases separated the two germline ends. The CDR3 is 15 residues long. In nucleotides, the CDR3 is TGTGCCAGCAGTTACTCGATCGGTTGGGGGACACCCCTCCACTTT. Amino acids: CASSYSIGWGTPLHF.

This chain connects TRBV6-6 to TRBJ1-5, with TRBD1 matching 9 bases. The germline CDR1 and CDR2 sequences are MNHNY and SVGAGI (reference sequence). The CDR3 extends over 15 amino acids. V lost 6 bases and J lost 1; bases outside the gene matches: 4. CDR3 nucleotides: TGTGCCAGCAGACAGGGGGCATTGAGCAATCAGCCCCAGCATTTT. Translating gives CASRQGALSNQPQHF.

This clone appeared once. DNA for the CDR3: TGTGCCAGCATTTTAACCCAGGGAGTAGTTACTGAAGCTTTCTTT. The encoded protein is CASILTQGVVTEAFF. The chain couples TRBV2 to TRBJ1-1; a possible D gene is TRBD1 (5 bases). The CDR3 is 15 residues long. Germline loops: CDR1 SNHLY, CDR2 FYNNEI. With 7 bases removed from V and 5 bases from J, the gap between germline ends came to 20 bases.

The chain links TRBV9 to TRBJ2-2; D is unclear. CDR3 size: 14 residues. Germline values: CDR1 SGDLS, CDR2 YYNGEE. The germline V and J ends were trimmed by 4 bases and 2 bases, with 9 bases remaining between them. The CDR3 protein is CASSLGPNTGELFF. CDR3 sequence (DNA): TGTGCCAGCAGCCTAGGACCCAACACCGGGGAGCTGTTTTTT.

V and J are TRBV7-2 and TRBJ1-6; tentatively, D is TRBD1 (6 bases). CDR1 and CDR2 (germline): SGHTA, FQGNSA. Between the trimmed V and J ends, which lost 1 base and 11 bases, there was a span of 21 bases. The length of the CDR3 is 17 residues. CDR3 residues: CASSLEGGTSGGTPLHF. For the CDR3, the DNA is TGTGCCAGCAGCTTAGAGGGGGGGACATCGGGAGGAACACCCCTCCACTTT.

The chain links TRBV18 to TRBJ2-3; D not certain. Trimming stripped 2 bases from V and 8 bases from J, with 11 bases between. CDR1 and CDR2 (germline): KGHSH, LQKENI. The CDR3 covers 13 residues. CDR3 in amino acids: CASSPKDTPTQYF. Written as DNA, the CDR3 is TGTGCCAGCTCACCAAAAGACACGCCTACGCAGTATTTT.

The J gene is TRBJ1-2, the V gene TRBV7-6, with D possibly matching TRBD1 (5 bases). Germline V gene sequence: CDR1 SGHVS, CDR2 FNYEAQ. This CDR3 region has 13 residues. V was trimmed by 1 base and J by 6 bases, leaving 9 bases between them. CDR3 sequence (DNA): TGTGCCAGCAGCTTAGGTTCAGGGAATGGCTACACCTTC. As protein: CASSLGSGNGYTF.

This sequence joins TRBV4-2 and TRBJ1-2, with 7 nucleotides matching TRBD1. The V segment lost 0 bases and the J segment 4 bases; nucleotides outside the gene matches: 5. The CDR3 loop spans 15 amino acids. Germline lookup yields CDR1 LGHNA and CDR2 YNFKEQ. As DNA, the CDR3 is TGTGCCAGCAGCCAAGATCCGGGACAGTTCTATGGCTACACCTTC. Protein sequence: CASSQDPGQFYGYTF.

The chain employs TRBV21-1 and TRBJ1-2; the D segment call TRBD1 is taken from the table without a DNA check. TRBV21-1 counts as a pseudogene. The CDR3 contains 18 residues. The CDR3 is CASSISSEPGQGTGGYTF. CDR3 DNA sequence: TGTGCCAGCAGCATCTCTTCAGAACCGGGACAGGGGACGGGCGGCTACACCTTC.

The CDR3 sequence is CASGHRVGQSRANVLTF. The CDR3 nucleotides are TGTGCTAGTGGTCATCGCGTAGGACAAAGTCGGGCCAACGTCCTGACTTTC. V and J are TRBV12-5 and TRBJ2-6; D might be TRBD1 (5 bases). Trimming removed 5 bases at V and 5 bases at J, with 19 bases between. CDR1 is LGHNT, CDR2 FRNRAP, per germline. The CDR3 totals 17 residues.